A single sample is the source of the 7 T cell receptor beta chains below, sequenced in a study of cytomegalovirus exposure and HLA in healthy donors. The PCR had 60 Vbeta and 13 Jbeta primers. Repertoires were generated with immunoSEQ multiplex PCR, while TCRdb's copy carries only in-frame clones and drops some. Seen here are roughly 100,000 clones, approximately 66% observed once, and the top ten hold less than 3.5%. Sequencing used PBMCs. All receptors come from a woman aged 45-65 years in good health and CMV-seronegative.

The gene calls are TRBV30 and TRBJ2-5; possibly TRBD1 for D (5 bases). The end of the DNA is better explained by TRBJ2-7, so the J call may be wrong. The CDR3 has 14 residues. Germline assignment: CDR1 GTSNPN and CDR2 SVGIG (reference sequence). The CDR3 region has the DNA TGTGCCGGAATCAGGGAAGGTAGCTCCTACGAGCAGTACTTC. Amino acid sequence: CAGIREGSSYEQYF.

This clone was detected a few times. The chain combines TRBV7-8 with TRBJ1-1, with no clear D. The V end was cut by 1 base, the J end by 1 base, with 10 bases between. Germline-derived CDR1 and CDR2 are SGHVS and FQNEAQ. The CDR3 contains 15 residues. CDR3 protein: CASSLGGIKNTEAFF. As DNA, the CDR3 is TGTGCCAGCAGCTTAGGCGGGATAAAGAACACTGAAGCTTTCTTT.

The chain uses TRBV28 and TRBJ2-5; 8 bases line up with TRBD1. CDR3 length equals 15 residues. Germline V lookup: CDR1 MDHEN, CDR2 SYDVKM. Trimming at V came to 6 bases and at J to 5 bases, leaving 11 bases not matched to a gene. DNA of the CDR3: TGTGCCAGCAGGCCTAATCAGGGGGCTCGGGAGACCCAGTACTTC. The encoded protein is CASRPNQGARETQYF. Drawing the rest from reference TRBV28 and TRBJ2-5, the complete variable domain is DVKVTQSSRYLVKRTGEKVFLECVQDMDHENMFWYRQDPGLGLRLIYFSYDVKMKEKGDIPEGYSVSREKKERFSLILESASTNQTSMYLCASRPNQGARETQYFGPGTRLLVL.

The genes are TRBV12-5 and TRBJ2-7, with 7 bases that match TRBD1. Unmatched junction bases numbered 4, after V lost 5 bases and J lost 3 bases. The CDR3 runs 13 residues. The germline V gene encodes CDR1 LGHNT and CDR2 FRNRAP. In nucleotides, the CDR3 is TGTGCTAGTGGTCAGGGGGACGTCTACGAGCAGTACTTC. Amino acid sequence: CASGQGDVYEQYF.

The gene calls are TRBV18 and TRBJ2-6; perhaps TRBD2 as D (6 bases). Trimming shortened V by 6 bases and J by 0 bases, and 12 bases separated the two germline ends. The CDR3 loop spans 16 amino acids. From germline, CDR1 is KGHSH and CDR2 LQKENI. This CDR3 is CASSRDVPSGANVLTF. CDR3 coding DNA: TGTGCCAGCTCGCGGGACGTACCCTCTGGGGCCAACGTCCTGACTTTC.

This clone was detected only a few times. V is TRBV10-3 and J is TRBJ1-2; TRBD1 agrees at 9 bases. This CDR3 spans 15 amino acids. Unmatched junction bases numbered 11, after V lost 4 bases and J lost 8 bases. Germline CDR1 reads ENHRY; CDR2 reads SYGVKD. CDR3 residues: CAISGSTGGIKGYTF. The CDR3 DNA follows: TGTGCCATCAGTGGCAGCACAGGGGGCATAAAGGGCTACACCTTC.

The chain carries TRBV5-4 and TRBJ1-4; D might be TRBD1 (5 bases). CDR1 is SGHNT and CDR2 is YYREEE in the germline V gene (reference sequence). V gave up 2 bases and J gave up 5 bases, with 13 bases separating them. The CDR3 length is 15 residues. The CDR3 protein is CASSFGGTRNEKLFF. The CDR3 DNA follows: TGTGCCAGCAGCTTCGGGGGAACTAGAAATGAAAAACTGTTTTTT. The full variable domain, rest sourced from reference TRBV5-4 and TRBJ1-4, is ETGVTQSPTHLIKTRGQQVTLRCSSQSGHNTVSWYQQALGQGPQFIFQYYREEENGRGNFPPRFSGLQFPNYSSELNVNALELDDSALYLCASSFGGTRNEKLFFGSGTQLSVL.